This TCR beta chain was found in a study of pediatric ulcerative colitis. One to two pinch biopsies were taken from the rectum during colonoscopy. Regarding this clone: Its target is not known.

V lost 10 bases, J lost 0 bases, and 12 bases stayed unmatched. This CDR3 comprises 15 residues. Germline lookup yields CDR1 SNHLY and CDR2 FYNNEI. Libraries were prepared by immunoSEQ multiplex PCR; TCRdb keeps only in-frame clonotypes and omits some of them. The data hold tens of thousands of clones, with about 71% observed a single time. The study, taken as a whole, reports: Clonal expansions reduced rectal repertoire diversity in acute severe colitis.

Sequencing used gut tissue. This TCR was recovered from a boy under 18 with severe ulcerative colitis. This chain links TRBV2 with TRBJ2-7; 7 bases agree with TRBD1. Written as DNA, the CDR3 is TGTGCCACCACGGGACAGCCGGGGAGCTCCTACGAGCAGTACTTC. Its translation is CATTGQPGSSYEQYF. The variable domain in full, with the rest retrieved from reference TRBV2 and TRBJ2-7, is EPEVTQTPSHQVTQMGQEVILRCVPISNHLYFYWYRQILGQKVEFLVSFYNNEISEKSEIFDDQFSVERPDGSNFTLKIRSTKLEDSAMYFCATTGQPGSSYEQYFGPGTRLTVT.